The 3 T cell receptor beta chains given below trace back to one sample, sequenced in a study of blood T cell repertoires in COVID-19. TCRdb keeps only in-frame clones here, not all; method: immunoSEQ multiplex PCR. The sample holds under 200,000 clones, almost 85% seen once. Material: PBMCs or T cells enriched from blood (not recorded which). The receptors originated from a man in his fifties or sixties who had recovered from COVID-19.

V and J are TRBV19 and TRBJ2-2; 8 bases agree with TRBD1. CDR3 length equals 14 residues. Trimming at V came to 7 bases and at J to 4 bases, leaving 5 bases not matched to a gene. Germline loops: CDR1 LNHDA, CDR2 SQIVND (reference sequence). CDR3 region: CASIPTGVTGELFF. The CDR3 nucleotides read TGTGCCAGTATCCCGACAGGGGTCACCGGGGAGCTGTTTTTT.

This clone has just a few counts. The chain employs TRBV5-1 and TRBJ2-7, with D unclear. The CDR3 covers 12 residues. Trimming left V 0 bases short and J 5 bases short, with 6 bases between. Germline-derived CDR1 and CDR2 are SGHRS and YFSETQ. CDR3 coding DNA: TGCGCCAGCAGCTTGGTGTCTAACGAGCAGTACTTC. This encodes CASSLVSNEQYF. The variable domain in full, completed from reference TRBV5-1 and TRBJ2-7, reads KAGVTQTPRYLIKTRGQQVTLSCSPISGHRSVSWYQQTPGQGLQFLFEYFSETQRNKGNFPGRFSGRQFSNSRSEMNVSTLELGDSALYLCASSLVSNEQYFGPGTRLTVT.

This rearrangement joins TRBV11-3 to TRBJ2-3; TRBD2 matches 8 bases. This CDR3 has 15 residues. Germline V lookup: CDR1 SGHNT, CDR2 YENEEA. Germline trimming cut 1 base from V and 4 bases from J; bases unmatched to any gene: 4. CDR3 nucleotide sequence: TGTGCCAGCAGCTTAGTATCGGGGGGGCCAGATACGCAGTATTTT. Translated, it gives CASSLVSGGPDTQYF.